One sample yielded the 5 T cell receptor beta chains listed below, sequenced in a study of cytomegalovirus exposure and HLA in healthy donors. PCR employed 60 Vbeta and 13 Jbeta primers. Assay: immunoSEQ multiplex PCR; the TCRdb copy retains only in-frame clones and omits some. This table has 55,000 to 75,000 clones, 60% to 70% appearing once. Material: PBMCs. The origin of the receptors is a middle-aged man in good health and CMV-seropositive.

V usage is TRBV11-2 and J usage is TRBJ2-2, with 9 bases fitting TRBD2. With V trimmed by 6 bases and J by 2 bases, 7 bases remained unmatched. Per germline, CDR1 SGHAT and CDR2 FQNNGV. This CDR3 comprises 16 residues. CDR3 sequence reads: CASRDLAGPNTGELFF. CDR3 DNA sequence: TGTGCCAGCAGAGACCTAGCGGGACCCAACACCGGGGAGCTGTTTTTT.

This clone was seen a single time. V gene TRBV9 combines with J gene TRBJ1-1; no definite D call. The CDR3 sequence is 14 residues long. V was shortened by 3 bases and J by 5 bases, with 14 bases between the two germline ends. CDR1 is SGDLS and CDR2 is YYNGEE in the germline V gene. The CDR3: CASSELVRGTEAFF. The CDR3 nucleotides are TGTGCCAGCAGCGAACTTGTGCGGGGAACTGAAGCTTTCTTT.

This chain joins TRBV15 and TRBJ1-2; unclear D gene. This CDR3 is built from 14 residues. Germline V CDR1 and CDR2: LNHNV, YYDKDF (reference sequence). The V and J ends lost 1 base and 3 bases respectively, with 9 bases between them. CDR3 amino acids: CATSRAPDYYGYTF. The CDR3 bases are TGTGCCACCAGCAGAGCTCCAGACTACTATGGCTACACCTTC.

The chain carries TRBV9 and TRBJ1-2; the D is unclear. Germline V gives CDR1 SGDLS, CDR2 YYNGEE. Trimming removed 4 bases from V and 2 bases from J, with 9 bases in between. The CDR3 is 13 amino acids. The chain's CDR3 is CASSLVSNYGYTF. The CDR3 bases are TGTGCCAGCAGCCTTGTCTCCAACTATGGCTACACCTTC.

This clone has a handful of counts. In nucleotides, the CDR3 is TGTGCCAGCAGTGTTGCGCGGGGAGAGACCCAGTACTTC. Encoded protein: CASSVARGETQYF. The V and J genes are TRBV6-4 and TRBJ2-5; a possible D gene is TRBD2 (6 bases). Germline V gives CDR1 MRHNA, CDR2 SNTAGT. The CDR3 has 13 amino acids. V was clipped by 4 bases and J by 4 bases, with 10 bases between them.